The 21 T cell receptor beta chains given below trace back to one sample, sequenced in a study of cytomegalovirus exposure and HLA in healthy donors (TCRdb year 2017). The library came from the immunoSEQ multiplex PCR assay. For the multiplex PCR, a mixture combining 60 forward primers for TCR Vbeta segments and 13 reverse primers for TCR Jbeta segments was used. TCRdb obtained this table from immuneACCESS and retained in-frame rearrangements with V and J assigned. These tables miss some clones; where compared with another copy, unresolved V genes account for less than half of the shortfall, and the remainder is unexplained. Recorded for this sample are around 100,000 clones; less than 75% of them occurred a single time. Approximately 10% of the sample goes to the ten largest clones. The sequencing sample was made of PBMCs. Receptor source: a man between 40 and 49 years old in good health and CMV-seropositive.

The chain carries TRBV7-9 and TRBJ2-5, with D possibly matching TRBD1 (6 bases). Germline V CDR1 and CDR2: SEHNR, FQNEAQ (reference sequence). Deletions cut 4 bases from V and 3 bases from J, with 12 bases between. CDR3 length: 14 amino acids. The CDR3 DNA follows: TGTGCCAGCAGCTCGACACAGGGAGAAGAGACCCAGTACTTC. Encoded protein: CASSSTQGEETQYF. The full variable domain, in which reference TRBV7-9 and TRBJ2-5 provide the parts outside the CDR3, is DTGVSQNPRHKITKRGQNVTFRCDPISEHNRLYWYRQTLGQGPEFLTYFQNEAQLEKSRLLSDRFSAERPKGSFSTLEIQRTEQGDSAMYLCASSSTQGEETQYFGPGTRLLVL.

The CDR3 reads CASWTGSGNTIYF. DNA of the CDR3: TGTGCCAGCTGGACAGGGAGTGGAAACACCATATATTTT. The chain carries TRBV7-9 and TRBJ1-3, with 8 bases that match TRBD1. The germline V gene has CDR1 SEHNR and CDR2 FQNEAQ (reference sequence). The length of the CDR3 is 13 residues. V gave up 8 bases and J gave up 3 bases; unmatched junction bases: 3.

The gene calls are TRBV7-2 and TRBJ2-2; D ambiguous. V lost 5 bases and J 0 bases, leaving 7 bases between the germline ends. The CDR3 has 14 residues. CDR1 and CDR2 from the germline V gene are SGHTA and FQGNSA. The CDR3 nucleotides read TGTGCCAGCAGCCCCGTTTCGAACACCGGGGAGCTGTTTTTT. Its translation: CASSPVSNTGELFF. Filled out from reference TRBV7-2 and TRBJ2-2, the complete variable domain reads GAGVSQSPSNKVTEKGKDVELRCDPISGHTALYWYRQSLGQGLEFLIYFQGNSAPDKSGLPSDRFSAERTGGSVSTLTIQRTQQEDSAVYLCASSPVSNTGELFFGEGSRLTVL.

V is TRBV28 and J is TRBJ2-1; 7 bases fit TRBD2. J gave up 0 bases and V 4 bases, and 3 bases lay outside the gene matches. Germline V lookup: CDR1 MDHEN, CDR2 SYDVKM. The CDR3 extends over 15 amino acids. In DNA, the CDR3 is TGTGCCAGCAGTTCTAGCGGATACTCCTACAATGAGCAGTTCTTC. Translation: CASSSSGYSYNEQFF.

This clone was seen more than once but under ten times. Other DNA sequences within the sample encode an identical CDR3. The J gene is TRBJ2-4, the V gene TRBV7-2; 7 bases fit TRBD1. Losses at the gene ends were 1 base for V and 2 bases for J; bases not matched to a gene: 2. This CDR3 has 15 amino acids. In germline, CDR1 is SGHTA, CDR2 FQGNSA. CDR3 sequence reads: CASSLGQGTKNIQYF. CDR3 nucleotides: TGTGCCAGCAGCTTAGGACAGGGAACCAAAAACATTCAGTACTTC.

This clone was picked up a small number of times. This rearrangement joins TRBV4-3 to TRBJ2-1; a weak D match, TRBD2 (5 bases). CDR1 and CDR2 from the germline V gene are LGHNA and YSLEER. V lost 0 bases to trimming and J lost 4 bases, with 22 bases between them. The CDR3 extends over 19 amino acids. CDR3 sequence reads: CASSQDLVGAESLYNEQFF. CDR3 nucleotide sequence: TGCGCCAGCAGCCAAGATCTGGTGGGAGCGGAGTCCTTATACAATGAGCAGTTCTTC.

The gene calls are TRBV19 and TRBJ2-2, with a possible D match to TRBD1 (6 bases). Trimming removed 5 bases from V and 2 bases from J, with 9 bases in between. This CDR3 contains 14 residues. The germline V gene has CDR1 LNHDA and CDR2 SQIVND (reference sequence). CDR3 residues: CASSFGTNTGELFF. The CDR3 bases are TGTGCCAGTAGTTTCGGGACAAACACCGGGGAGCTGTTTTTT.

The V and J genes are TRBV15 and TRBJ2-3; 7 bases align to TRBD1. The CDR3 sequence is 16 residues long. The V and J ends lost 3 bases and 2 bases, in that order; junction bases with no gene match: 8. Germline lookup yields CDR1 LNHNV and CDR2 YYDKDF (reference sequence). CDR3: CATSRTGTDLTDTQYF. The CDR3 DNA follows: TGTGCCACCAGCAGGACCGGGACAGACCTCACAGATACGCAGTATTTT. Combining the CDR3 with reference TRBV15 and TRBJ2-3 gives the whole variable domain DAMVIQNPRYQVTQFGKPVTLSCSQTLNHNVMYWYQQKSSQAPKLLFHYYDKDFNNEADTPDNFQSRRPNTSFCFLDIRSPGLGDTAMYLCATSRTGTDLTDTQYFGPGTRLTVL.

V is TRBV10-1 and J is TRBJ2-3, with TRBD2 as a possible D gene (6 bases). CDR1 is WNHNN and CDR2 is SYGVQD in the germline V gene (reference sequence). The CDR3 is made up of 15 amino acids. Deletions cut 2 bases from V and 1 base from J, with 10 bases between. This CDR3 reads CASSEISGGTDTQYF. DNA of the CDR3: TGCGCCAGCAGTGAGATTAGCGGAGGCACAGATACGCAGTATTTT.

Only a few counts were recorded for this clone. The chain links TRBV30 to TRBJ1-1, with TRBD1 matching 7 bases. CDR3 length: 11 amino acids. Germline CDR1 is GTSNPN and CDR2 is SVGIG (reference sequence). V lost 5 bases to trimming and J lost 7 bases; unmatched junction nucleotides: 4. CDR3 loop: CAWQTGFEAFF. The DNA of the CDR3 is TGTGCCTGGCAGACAGGGTTTGAAGCTTTCTTT.

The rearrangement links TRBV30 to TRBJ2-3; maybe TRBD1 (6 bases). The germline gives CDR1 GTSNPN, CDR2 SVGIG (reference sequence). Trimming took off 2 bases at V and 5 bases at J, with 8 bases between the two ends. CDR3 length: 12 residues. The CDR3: CAWSPRGDTQYF. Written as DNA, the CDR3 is TGTGCCTGGAGTCCCAGGGGAGATACGCAGTATTTT.

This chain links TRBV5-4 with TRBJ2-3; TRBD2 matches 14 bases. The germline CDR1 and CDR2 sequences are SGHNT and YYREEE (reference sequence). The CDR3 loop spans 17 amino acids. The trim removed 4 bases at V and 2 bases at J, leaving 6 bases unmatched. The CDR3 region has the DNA TGTGCCAGCAGCGCCGGACTAGCGGGAGGAACCACAGATACGCAGTATTTT. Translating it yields CASSAGLAGGTTDTQYF.

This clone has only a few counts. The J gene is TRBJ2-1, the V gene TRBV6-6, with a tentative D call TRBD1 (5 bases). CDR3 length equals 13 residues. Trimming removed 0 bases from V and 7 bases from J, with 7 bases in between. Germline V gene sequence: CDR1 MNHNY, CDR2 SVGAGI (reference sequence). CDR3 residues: CASSYSAGNEQFF. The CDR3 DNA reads TGTGCCAGCAGTTACTCGGCAGGGAATGAGCAGTTCTTC.

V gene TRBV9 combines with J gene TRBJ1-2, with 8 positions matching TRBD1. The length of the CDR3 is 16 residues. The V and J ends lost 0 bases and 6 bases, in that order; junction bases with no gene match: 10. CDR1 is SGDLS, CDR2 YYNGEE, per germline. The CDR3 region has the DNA TGTGCCAGCAGCGTAGACCGGACAGGGAGGGGGCATGGCTACACCTTC. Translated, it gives CASSVDRTGRGHGYTF.

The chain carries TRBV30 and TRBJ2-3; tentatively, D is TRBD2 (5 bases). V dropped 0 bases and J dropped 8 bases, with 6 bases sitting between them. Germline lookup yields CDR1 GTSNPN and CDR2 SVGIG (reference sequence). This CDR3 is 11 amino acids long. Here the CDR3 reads CAWSVEGTQYF. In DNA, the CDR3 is TGTGCCTGGAGTGTAGAGGGTACGCAGTATTTT.

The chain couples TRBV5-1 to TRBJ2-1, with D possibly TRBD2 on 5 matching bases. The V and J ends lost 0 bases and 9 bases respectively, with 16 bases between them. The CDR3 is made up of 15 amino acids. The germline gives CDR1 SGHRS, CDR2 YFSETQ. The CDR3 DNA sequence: TGCGCCAGCAGCTTGGTCCGCGGAGCCCGGGGTGAGCAGTTCTTC. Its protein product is CASSLVRGARGEQFF.

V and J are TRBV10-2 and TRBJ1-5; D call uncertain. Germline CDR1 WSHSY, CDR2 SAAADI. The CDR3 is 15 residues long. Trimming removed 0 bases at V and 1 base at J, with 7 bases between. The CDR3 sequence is CASSESGTSNQPQHF. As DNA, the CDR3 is TGCGCCAGCAGTGAGTCGGGCACGAGCAATCAGCCCCAGCATTTT.

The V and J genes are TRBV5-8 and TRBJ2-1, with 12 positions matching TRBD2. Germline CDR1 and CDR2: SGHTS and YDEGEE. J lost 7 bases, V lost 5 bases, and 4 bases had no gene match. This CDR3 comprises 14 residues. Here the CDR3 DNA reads TGTGCCAGCAGACACGGGACTAGCGGGAATGAGCAGTTCTTC. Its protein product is CASRHGTSGNEQFF.

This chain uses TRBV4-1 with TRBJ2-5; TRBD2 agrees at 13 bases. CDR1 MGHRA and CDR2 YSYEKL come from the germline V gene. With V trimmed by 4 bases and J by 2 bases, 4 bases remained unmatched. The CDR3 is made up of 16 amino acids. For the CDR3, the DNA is TGCGCCAGCAGCCGCCCGACTAGCGGGAGGCAAGAGACCCAGTACTTC. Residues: CASSRPTSGRQETQYF.

CDR3 residues: CASRPSRATDTQYF. The DNA for the CDR3 is TGTGCCAGCAGGCCGTCCAGGGCCACAGATACGCAGTATTTT. The chain is built from TRBV13 and TRBJ2-3; D is perhaps TRBD1 (5 bases). The CDR3 totals 14 residues. Per germline, CDR1 PRHDT and CDR2 FYEKMQ (reference sequence). Trimming removed 6 bases from V and 2 bases from J, with 12 bases in between.

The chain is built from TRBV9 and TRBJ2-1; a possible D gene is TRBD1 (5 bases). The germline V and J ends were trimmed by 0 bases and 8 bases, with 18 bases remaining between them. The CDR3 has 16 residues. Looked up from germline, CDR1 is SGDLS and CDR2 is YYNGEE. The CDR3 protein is CASSVGGSPRLDEQFF. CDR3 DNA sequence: TGTGCCAGCAGCGTAGGGGGCTCACCCCGCTTAGATGAGCAGTTCTTC.